This T cell receptor beta chain is drawn from a study of regulatory T cells in long-lasting Graves disease. The wider study: Graves' patients with a new diagnosis had received antithyroid drugs under 3 months.

Construction of TCR beta libraries relied on iRepertoire HTBI primers and on Arm-PCR targeting CDR3 regions. TCRdb redid the calling of the multiplex PCR reads with MiXCR, one entry per CDR3 protein. The sample has more than 350,000 distinct CDR3 sequences, about 15% seen once; the top ten hold approximately 16%. V was pared by 2 bases and J by 5 bases, with 4 bases of the junction left unmatched. This CDR3 has 15 residues. CDR1 MNHEY and CDR2 SMNVEV come from the germline V gene (reference sequence). As for time point: newly diagnosed GD, antithyroid drugs for less than 3 months. The TCR library used RNA extracted from PBMCs. This clonotype was detected a few times. These same records also appear under a second study, on T cells in Graves' hyperthyroidism and ophthalmopathy. This second report adds: A patient was excluded if there was uncontrolled infection, other autoimmune disease, pregnancy or lactation. Blood also showed most of the thyroid clonotypes that were expanded above 0.001.

The chain carries TRBV27 and TRBJ2-2, with 8 bases lining up with TRBD1. The receptor comes from a woman between 25 and 40 years old with Graves disease. The sequencing here drew on peripheral blood mononuclear cells (PBMCs), taken at new diagnosis, from a patient treated with antithyroid drugs. DNA of the CDR3: TGTGCCAGCAGTTTAGGGGACAGGAATACCGGGGAGCTGTTTTTT. Its protein product is CASSLGDRNTGELFF.